The clone carrying this T cell receptor (beta chain) was recorded many times. This entry belongs to a study of T-cell memory formation after mild COVID-19. Across the whole study: Clusters were largely donor specific.

The germline V gene has CDR1 LGHDT and CDR2 YNNKEL (reference sequence). The CDR3 length is 14 residues. The ends were cut back, 6 bases at V and 6 bases at J, with 16 bases in the middle. TCRdb fed the 5' RACE reads into MiXCR, producing one record per CDR3 protein. The sample has some 54,000 distinct CDR3 sequences; approximately 9.5% are singletons. This receptor was identified in a man younger than 35 who had mild COVID-19 (a few samples of this study predate the infection). Cell type and time point are not known. The sequencing input was PBMCs or a T cell subset sorted from them (not recorded which). The chain couples TRBV3-1 to TRBJ2-3; D possibly matches TRBD1 or TRBD2 (6 bases each). The CDR3 bases are TGTGCCAGCAGGCAGGGGCTCCGGGGGGATACGCAGTATTTT. Protein sequence: CASRQGLRGDTQYF.